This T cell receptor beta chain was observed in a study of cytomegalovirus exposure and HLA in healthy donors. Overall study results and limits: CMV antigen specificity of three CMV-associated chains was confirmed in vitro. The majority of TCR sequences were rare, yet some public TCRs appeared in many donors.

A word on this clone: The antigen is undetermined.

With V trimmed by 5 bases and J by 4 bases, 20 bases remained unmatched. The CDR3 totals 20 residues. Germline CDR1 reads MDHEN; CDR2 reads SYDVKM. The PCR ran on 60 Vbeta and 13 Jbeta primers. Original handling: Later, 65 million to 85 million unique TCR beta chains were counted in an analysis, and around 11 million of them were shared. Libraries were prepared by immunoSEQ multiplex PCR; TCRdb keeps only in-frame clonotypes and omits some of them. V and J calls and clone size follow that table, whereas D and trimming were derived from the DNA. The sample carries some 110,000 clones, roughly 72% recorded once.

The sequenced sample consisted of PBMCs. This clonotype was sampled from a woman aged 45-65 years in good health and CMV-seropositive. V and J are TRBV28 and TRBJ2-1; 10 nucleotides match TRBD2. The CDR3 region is CASSPQAGRRAGGIYNEQFF. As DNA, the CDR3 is TGTGCCAGCAGTCCCCAGGCTGGCCGGAGAGCGGGAGGGATTTACAATGAGCAGTTCTTC.